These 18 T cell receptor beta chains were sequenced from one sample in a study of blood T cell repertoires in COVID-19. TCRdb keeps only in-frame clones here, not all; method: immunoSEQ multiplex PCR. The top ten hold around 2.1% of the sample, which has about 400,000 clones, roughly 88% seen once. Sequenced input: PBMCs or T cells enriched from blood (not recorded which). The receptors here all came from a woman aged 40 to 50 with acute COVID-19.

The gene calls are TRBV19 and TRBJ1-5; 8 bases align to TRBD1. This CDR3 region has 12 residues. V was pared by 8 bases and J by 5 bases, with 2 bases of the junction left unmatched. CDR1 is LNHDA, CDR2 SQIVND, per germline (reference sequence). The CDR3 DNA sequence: TGTGCCAGTGGGGACAGGTATCAGCCCCAGCATTTT. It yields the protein CASGDRYQPQHF.

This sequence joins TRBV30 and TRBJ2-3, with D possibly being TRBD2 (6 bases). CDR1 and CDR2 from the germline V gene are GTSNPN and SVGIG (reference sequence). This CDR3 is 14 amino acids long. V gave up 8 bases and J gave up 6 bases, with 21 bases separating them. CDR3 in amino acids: CAAPLRGFSDTQYF. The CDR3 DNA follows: TGTGCCGCTCCTCTACGGGGGTTTTCTGATACGCAGTATTTT. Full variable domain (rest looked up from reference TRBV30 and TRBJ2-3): SQTIHQWPATLVQPVGSPLSLECTVEGTSNPNLYWYRQAAGRGLQLLFYSVGIGQISSEVPQNLSASRPQDRQFILSSKKLLLSDSGFYLCAAPLRGFSDTQYFGPGTRLTVL.

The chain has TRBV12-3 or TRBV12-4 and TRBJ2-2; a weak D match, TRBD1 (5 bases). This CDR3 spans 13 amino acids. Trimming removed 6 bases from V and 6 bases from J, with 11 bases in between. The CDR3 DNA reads TGTGCCAGCAGCCCTCAGGGCCCCGGGGAGCTGTTTTTT. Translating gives CASSPQGPGELFF.

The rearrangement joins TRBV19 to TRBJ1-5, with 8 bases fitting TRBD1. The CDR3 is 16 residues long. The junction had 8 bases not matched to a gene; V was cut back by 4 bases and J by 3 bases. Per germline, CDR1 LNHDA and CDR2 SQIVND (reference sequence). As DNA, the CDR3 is TGTGCCAGTAGTAAGTACGCGACAGGGGCCAATCAGCCCCAGCATTTT. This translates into CASSKYATGANQPQHF.

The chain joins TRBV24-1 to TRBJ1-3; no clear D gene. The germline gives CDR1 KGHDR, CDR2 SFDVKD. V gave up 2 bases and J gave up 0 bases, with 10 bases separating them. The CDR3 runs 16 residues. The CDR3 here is CATSDSRGSSGNTIYF. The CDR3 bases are TGTGCCACCAGTGATTCGCGTGGGAGCTCTGGAAACACCATATATTTT.

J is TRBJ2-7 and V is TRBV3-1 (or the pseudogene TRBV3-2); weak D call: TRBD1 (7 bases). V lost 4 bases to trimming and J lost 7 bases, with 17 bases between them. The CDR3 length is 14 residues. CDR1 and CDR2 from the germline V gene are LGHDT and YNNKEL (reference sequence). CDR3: CASSRSEGAGEQYF. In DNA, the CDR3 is TGTGCCAGCAGCCGCTCGGAGGGGGCCGGAGAGCAGTACTTC.

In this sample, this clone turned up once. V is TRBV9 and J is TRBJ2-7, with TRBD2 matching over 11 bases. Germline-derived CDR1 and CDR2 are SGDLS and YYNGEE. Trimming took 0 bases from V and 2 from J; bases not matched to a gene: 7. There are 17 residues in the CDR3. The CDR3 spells CASSVVAQTSGAYEQYF. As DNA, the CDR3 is TGTGCCAGCAGCGTAGTGGCGCAGACTAGCGGGGCCTACGAGCAGTACTTC.

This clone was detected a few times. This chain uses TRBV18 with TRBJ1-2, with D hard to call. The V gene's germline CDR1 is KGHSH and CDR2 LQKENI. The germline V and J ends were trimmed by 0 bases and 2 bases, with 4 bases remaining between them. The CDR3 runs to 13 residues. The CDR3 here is CASSPPANYGYTF. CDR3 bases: TGTGCCAGCTCACCACCGGCAAACTATGGCTACACCTTC.

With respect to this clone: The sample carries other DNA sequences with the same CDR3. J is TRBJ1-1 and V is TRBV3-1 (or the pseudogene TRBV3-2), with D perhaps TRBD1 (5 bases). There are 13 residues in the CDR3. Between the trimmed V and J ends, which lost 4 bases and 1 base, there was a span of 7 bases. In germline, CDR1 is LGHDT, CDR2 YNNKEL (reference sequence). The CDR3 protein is CASSPQANTEAFF. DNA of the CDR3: TGTGCCAGCAGCCCACAGGCGAACACTGAAGCTTTCTTT.

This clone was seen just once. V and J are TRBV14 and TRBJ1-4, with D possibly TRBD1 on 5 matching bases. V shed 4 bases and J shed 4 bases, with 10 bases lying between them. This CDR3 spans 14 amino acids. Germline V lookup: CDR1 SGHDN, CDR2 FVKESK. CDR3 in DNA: TGTGCCAGCAGCCGGAGGGGCGTTAATGAAAAACTGTTTTTT. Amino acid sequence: CASSRRGVNEKLFF.

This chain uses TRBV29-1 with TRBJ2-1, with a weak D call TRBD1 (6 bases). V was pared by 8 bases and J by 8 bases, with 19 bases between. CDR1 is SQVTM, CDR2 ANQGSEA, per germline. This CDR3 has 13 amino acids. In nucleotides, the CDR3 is TGCAGCTATTTGATACTGAACAGGGATGAGCAGTTCTTC. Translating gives CSYLILNRDEQFF.

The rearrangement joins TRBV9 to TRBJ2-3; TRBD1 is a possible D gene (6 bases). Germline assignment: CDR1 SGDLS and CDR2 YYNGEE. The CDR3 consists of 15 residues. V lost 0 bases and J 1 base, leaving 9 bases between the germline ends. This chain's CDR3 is CASSVGKGGTDTQYF. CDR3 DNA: TGTGCCAGCAGCGTAGGTAAGGGGGGCACAGATACGCAGTATTTT.

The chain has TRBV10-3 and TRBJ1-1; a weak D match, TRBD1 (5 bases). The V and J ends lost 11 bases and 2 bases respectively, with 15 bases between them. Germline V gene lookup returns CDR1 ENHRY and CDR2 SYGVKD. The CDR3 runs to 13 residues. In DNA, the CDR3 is TGTGCCGCCAAGGGACTCCTCAACACTGAAGCTTTCTTT. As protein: CAAKGLLNTEAFF.

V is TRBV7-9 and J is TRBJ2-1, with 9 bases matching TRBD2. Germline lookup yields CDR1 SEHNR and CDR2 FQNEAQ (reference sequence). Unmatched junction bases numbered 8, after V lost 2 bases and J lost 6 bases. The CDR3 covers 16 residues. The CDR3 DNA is TGTGCCAGCAGCTTATTTGGGACTAGCTGGCGCAATGAGCAGTTCTTC. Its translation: CASSLFGTSWRNEQFF.

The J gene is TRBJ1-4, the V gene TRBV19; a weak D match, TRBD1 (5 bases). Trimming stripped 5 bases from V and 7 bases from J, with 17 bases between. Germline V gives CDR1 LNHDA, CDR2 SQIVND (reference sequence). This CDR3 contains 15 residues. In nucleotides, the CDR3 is TGTGCCAGTAGTCTCCGGACATTGGTGGGTGAAAAACTGTTTTTT. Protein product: CASSLRTLVGEKLFF.

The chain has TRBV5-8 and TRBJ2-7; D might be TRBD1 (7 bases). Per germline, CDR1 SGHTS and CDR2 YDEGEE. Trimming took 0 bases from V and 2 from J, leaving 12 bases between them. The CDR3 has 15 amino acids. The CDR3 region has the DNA TGTGCCAGCAGCTTGGCCCAGGGGGGTACCTACGAGCAGTACTTC. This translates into CASSLAQGGTYEQYF.

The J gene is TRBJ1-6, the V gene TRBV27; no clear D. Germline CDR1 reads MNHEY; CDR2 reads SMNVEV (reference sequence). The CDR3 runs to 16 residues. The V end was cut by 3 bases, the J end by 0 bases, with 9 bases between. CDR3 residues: CASSLVESSYNSPLHF. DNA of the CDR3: TGTGCCAGCAGTTTGGTGGAGAGCTCCTATAATTCACCCCTCCACTTT.

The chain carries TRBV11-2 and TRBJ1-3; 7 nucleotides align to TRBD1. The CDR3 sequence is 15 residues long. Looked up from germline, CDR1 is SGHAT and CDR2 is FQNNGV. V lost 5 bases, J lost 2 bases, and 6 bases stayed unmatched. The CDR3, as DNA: TGTGCCAGCAGCGCAACAGGGGTGACTGGAAACACCATATATTTT. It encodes CASSATGVTGNTIYF. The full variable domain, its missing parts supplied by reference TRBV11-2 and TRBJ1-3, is EAGVAQSPRYKIIEKRQSVAFWCNPISGHATLYWYQQILGQGPKLLIQFQNNGVVDDSQLPKDRFSAERLKGVDSTLKIQPAKLEDSAVYLCASSATGVTGNTIYFGEGSWLTVV.